This TCR beta chain stems from a study of CD8+CD57+ T cells in acquired aplastic anemia (dated by TCRdb to 2017 to 2018). The study in broad terms: Extracted DNA from sorted CD4+ and CD8+ cells averaged approximately 3.4 ug, ranging from about 0.18 to 27.4 ug. Healthy donor samples averaged roughly 9.8 million reads for CD4+ and fewer than 12 million for CD8+ cells.

The CDR3 spans 14 residues, from the cysteine through the phenylalanine. Only the CDR3 portion is preserved as DNA: 42 bases, with reading frame beginning at the first base. V trim: 3 bases; J trim: 7 bases; unmatched bases: 3. Per the germline V gene (reference sequence), LNHNV is the CDR1 and YYDKDF is the CDR2. This clonotype was seen ten or more times. It has no known antigen specificity. Base qualities were left out, and no much larger clone turns up one base away. Genomic DNA served as template for TCR beta VDJ combination and CDR3 sequence profiling. An Illumina HiSeq 2000 was the platform used for TCR repertoire sequencing. From the authors' description of their analysis: Repertoire assessment relied on Simpson's diversity index, CDR3 size and DJ length profiles, and TRBV/TRBJ rearrangement plots. The most abundant DNA sequence in the deep sequencing data was taken as the immunodominant clone. CDR3 amino acid sequences were checked for sharing across subjects and were also compared against the VDJdb database and published repertoires. TCRdb applied fastp at Q25 and MiXCR to the public reads, then kept only in-frame beta chains. Entries that share a CDR3 protein sequence are merged under the most common genes and DNA. These V and J calls are TCRdb output, not the study's own analysis. The sample data list over 150,000 distinct CDR3 sequences, and roughly 45% of these were observed just once. 0.9% to 1.2% of the sample is taken by the ten largest.

The full study reports these points: Roughly 29 CD8+ CDR3 sequences were shared between patients and controls but appeared highly expressed in patients and within their immunodominant clones. Between patients and healthy controls, no significant difference in CD8+ Simpson's diversity was found (P=0.060).

In this study, sorted CD4+ and CD8+ T cells from the blood of healthy subjects and of severe aplastic anemia patients had their TCR repertoires deep-sequenced. Ficoll-Paque density gradient centrifugation was used to isolate peripheral blood mononuclear cells. Before DNA extraction, CD4+ and CD8+ T cells were sorted with FACS or magnetic beads. Sequencing used sorted CD4+, CD8+, or CD8+CD57+ T cells (not recorded which) from PBMCs. The sequence links TRBV15 to TRBJ1-2; 12 bases in the middle match TRBD1. This receptor was taken from a human donor in good health. The CDR3 loop reads CATSRGQGAGGYTF. The DNA is TGTGCCACCAGCAGGGGACAGGGGGCGGGTGGCTACACCTTC.